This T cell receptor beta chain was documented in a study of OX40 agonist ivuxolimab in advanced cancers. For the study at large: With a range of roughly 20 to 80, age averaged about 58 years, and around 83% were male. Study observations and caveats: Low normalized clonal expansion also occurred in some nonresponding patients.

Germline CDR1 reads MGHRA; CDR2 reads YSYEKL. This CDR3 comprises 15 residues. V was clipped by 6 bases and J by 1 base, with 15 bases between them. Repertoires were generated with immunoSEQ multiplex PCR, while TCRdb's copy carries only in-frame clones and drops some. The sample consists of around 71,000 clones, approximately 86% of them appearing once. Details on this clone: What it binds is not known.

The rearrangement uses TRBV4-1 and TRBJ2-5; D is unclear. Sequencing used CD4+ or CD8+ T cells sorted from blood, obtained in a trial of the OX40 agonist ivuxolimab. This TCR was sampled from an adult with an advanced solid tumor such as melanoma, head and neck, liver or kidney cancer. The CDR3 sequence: CASSRSSTSQETQYF. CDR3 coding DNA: TGCGCCAGCAGTCGTAGCAGCACCTCCCAAGAGACCCAGTACTTC.